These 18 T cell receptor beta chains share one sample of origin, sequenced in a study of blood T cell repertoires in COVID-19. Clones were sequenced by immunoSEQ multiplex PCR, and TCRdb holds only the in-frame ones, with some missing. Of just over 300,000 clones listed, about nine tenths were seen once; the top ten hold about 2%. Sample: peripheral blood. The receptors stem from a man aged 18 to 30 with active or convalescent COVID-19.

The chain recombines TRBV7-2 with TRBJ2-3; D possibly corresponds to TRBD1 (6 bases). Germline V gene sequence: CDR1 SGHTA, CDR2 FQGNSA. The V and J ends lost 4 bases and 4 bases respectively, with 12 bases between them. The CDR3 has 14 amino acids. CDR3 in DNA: TGTGCCAGCAGCTACAGGGTCGAGGCAGATACGCAGTATTTT. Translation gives CASSYRVEADTQYF.

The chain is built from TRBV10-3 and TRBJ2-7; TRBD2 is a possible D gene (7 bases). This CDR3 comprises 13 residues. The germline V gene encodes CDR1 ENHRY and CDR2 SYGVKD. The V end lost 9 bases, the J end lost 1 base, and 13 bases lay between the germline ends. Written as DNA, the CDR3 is TGTGCCATTCGGGGGGCCGGGTCCTACGAGCAGTACTTC. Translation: CAIRGAGSYEQYF.

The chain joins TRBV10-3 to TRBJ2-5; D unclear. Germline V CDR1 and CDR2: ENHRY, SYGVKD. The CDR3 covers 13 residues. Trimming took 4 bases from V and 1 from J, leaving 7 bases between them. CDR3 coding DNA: TGTGCCATCAGTGTGGGCAGCCAAGAGACCCAGTACTTC. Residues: CAISVGSQETQYF.

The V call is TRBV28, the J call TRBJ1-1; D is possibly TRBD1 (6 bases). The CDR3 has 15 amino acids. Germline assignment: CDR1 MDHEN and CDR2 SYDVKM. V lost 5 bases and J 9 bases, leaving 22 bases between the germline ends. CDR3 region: CASSPQVVQGEQAFF. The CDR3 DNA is TGTGCCAGCAGTCCCCAGGTGGTACAGGGTGAACAAGCTTTCTTT.

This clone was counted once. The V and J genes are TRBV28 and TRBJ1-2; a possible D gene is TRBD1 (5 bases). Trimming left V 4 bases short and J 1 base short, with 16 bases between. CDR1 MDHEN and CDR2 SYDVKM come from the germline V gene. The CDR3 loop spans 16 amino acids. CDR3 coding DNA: TGTGCCAGCAGTTATCAGGGAGGCCTTGTTAACTATGGCTACACCTTC. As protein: CASSYQGGLVNYGYTF.

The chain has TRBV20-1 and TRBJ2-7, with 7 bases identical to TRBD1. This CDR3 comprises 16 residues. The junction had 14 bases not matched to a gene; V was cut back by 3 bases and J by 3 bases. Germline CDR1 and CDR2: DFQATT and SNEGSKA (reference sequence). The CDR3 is CSASRGQTIRYYEQYF. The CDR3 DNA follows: TGCAGTGCTAGTCGGGGACAGACCATAAGATACTACGAGCAGTACTTC.

In DNA, the CDR3 is TGTGCCACCAGCAGAAATGGACAGGGGCCATTCAATGAGCAGTTCTTC. This gives the protein CATSRNGQGPFNEQFF. This chain links TRBV15 with TRBJ2-1; TRBD1 agrees at 9 bases. CDR1 LNHNV and CDR2 YYDKDF come from the germline V gene (reference sequence). With V trimmed by 2 bases and J by 6 bases, 8 bases remained unmatched. CDR3 length equals 16 residues.

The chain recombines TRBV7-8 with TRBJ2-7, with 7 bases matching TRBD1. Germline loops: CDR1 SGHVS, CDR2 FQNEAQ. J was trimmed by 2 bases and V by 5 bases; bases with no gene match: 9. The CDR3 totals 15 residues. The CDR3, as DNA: TGTGCCAGCAGCCCCAGGGGGATAATTCCCTACGAGCAGTACTTC. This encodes CASSPRGIIPYEQYF.

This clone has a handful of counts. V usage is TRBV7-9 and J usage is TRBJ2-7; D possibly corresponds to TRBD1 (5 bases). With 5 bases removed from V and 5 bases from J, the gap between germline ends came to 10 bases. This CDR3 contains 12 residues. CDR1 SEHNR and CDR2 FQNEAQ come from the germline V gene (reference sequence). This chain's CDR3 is CASSRQSDEQYF. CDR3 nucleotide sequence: TGTGCCAGCAGCCGACAGTCCGACGAGCAGTACTTC.

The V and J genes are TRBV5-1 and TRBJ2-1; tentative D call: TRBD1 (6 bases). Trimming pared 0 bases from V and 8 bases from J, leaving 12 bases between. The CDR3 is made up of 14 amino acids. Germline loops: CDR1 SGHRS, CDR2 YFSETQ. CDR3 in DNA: TGCGCCAGCAGCTTGGGATCAGGGGTCGATGAGCAGTTCTTC. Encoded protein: CASSLGSGVDEQFF.

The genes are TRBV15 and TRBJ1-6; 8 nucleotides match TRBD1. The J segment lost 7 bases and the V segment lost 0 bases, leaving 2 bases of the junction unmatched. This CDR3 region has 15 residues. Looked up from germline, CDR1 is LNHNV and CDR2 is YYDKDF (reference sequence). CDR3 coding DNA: TGTGCCACCAGCAGAGATGACAGGGGCAATTCACCCCTCCACTTT. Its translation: CATSRDDRGNSPLHF.

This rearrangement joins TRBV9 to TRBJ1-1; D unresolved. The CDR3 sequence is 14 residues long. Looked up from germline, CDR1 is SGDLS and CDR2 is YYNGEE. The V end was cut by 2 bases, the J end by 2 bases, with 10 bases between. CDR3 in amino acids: CASSVSQINTEAFF. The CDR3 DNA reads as TGTGCCAGCAGCGTTTCACAGATTAACACTGAAGCTTTCTTT.

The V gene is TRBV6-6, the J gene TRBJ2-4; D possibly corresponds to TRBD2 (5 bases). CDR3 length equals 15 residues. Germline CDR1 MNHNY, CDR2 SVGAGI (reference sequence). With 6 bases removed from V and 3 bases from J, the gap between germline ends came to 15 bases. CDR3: CASSEGSTVKNIQYF. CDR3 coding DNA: TGTGCCAGCAGCGAGGGTAGCACAGTCAAAAACATTCAGTACTTC.

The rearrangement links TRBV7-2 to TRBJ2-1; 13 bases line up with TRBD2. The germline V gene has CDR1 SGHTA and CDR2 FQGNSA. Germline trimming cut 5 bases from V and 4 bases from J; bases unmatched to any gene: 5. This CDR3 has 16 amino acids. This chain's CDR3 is CASSRGLAGFYNEQFF. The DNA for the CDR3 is TGTGCCAGCAGCAGGGGACTAGCGGGGTTTTACAATGAGCAGTTCTTC.

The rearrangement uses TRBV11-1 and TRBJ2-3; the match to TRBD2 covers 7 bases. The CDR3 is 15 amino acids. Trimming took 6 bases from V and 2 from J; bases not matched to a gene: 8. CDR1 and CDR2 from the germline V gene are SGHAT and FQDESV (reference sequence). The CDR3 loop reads CASRPGLGATDTQYF. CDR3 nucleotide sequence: TGTGCCAGCAGGCCAGGACTAGGGGCCACAGATACGCAGTATTTT.

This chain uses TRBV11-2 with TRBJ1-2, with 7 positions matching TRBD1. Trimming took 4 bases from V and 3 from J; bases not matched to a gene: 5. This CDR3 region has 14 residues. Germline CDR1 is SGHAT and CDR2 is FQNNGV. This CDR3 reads CASSSGQTHYGYTF. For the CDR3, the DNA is TGTGCCAGCAGCTCGGGACAGACCCACTATGGCTACACCTTC.

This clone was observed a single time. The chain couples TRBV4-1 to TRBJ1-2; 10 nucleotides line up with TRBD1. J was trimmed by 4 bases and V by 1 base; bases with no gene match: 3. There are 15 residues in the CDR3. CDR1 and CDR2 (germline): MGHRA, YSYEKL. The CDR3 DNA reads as TGCGCCAGCAGCCAAGTGACAGGGGGCCTCTATGGCTACACCTTC. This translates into CASSQVTGGLYGYTF.

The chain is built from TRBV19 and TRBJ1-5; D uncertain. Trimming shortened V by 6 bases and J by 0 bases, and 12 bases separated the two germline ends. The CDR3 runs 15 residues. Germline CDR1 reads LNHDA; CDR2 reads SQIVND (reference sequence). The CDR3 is CASSTYSNSNQPQHF. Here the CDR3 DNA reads TGTGCCAGTAGCACCTACAGTAATAGCAATCAGCCCCAGCATTTT.